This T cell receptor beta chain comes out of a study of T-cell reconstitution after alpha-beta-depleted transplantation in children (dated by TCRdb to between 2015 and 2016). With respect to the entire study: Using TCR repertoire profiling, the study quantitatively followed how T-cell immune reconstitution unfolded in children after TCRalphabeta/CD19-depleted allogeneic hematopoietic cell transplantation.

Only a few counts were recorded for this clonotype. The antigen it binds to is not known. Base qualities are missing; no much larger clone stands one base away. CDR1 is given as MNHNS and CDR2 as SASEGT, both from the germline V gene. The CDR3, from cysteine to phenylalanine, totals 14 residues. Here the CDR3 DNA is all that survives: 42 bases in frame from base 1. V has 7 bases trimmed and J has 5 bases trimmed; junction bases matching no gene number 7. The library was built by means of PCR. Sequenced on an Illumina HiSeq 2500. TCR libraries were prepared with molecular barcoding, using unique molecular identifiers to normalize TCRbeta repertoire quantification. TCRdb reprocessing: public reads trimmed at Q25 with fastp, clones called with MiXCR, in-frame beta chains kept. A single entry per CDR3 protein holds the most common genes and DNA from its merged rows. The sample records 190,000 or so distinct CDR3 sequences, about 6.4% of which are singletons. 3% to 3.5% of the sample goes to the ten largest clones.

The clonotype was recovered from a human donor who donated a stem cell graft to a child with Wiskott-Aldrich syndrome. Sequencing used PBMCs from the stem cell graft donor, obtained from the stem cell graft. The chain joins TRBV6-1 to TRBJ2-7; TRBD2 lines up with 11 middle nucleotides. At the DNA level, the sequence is TGTGCCAGCACCTTAGCGGGGGGGCTCAACGAGCAGTACTTC. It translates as CASTLAGGLNEQYF.